The sequence of this T cell receptor (beta chain) was determined in a study of blood T cell repertoires in COVID-19. The repertoire was sequenced with immunoSEQ multiplex PCR; TCRdb's copy has only in-frame clones and lacks some. In the table there are 150,000 to 200,000 clones, 65% to 85% of which are singletons. Recovered status applied to Cohort 3 donors who had two consecutive negative PCRs. It also applied to those with clearance or with symptom resolution. CDR1 MNHEY and CDR2 SVGAGI come from the germline V gene. The CDR3 sequence is 15 residues long. Trimming cost V 5 bases and J 5 bases; bases outside gene matches: 3.

The J gene is TRBJ1-6, the V gene TRBV6-5, with 10 bases fitting TRBD1. Material for sequencing was PBMCs or T cells enriched from blood (not recorded which). The receptor's source is a woman aged 60-75 years who had recovered from COVID-19. DNA of the CDR3: TGTGCCAGCAGTCGCGGGACAGGGGATAATTCACCCCTCCACTTT. Translating it yields CASSRGTGDNSPLHF.